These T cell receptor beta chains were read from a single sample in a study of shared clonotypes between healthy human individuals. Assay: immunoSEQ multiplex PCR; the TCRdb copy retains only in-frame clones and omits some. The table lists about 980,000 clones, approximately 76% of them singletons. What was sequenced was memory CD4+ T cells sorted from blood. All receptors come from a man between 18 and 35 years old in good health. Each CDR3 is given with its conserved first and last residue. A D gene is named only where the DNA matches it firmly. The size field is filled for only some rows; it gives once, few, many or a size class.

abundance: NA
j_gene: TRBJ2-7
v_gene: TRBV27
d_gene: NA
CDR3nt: TGTGCCAGCAGTTTGGCAGGAAGCTCCTACGAGCAGTACTTC
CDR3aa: CASSLAGSSYEQYF

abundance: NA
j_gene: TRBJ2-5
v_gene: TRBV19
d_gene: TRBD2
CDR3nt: TGTGCCAGTAGTATCGGACTAGCGGGAGGTGAGACCCAGTACTTC
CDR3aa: CASSIGLAGGETQYF

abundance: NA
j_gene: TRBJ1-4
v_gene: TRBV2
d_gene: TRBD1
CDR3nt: TGTGCCAGCAGTGAAGGGACAGGGATTGGTGAAAAACTGTTTTTT
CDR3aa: CASSEGTGIGEKLFF

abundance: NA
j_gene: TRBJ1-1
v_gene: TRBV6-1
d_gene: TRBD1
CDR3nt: TGTGCCAGCAGCTACAGGGGGCTGGGGGCTTTCTTT
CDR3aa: CASSYRGLGAFF

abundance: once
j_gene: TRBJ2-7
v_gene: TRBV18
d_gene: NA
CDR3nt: TGTGCCAGCTCAGCCTCGGGCCGGATCGAGCAGTACTTC
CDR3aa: CASSASGRIEQYF

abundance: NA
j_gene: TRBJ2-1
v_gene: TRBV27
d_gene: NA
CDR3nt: TGTGCCAGCAGTTTAGTAAGCAACAATGAGCAGTTCTTC
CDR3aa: CASSLVSNNEQFF

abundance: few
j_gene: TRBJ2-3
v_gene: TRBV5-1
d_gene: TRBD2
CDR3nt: TGCGCCAGCAGCTTGGAACCTAGCGGGAGTCATACGCAGTATTTT
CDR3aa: CASSLEPSGSHTQYF

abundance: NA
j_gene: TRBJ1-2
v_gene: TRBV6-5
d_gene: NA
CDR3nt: TGTGCCAGCAGTTACTCGAACAGCGCTCAGGGTGGCTACACCTTC
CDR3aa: CASSYSNSAQGGYTF

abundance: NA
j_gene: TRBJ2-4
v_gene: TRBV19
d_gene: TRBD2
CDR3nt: TGTGCCAGTTGTAGCGGGAGGGCTTCGAACATTCAGTACTTC
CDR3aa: CASCSGRASNIQYF

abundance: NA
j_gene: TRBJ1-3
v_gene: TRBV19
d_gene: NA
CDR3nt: TGTGCCAGTACCATGAACGGGCTCTCTGGAAACACCATATATTTT
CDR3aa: CASTMNGLSGNTIYF

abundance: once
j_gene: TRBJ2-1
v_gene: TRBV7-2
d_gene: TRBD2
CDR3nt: TGTGCCAGCAGCCGACGACTAGCGGCTAGTCGTGAGCAGTTCTTC
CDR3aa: CASSRRLAASREQFF

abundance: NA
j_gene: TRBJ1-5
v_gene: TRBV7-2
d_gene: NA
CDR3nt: TGTGCCAGCAGCTTACAAGGACGGAACAATCAGCCCCAGCATTTT
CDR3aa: CASSLQGRNNQPQHF

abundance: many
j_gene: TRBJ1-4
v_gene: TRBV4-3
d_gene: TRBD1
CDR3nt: TGCGCCAGCAGCCAAGGGGAGGACAGGGGTAATGAAAAACTGTTTTTT
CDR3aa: CASSQGEDRGNEKLFF

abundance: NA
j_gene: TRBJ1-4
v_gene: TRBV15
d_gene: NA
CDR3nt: TGTGCCACCAGCTCAGCCGGGCCTAATGAAAAACTGTTTTTT
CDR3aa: CATSSAGPNEKLFF

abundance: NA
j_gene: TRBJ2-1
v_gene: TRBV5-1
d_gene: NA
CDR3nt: TGCGCCAGCAGCTTTAACCTACAGGGCGTCCCCCACAATGAGCAGTTCTTC
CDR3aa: CASSFNLQGVPHNEQFF

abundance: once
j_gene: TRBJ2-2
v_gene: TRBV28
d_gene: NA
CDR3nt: TGTGCCAGCAGAAACGGCCGGGCCACCGGGGAGCTGTTTTTT
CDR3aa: CASRNGRATGELFF

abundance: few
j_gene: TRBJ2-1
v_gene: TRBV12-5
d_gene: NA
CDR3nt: TGTGCTAGTGATCAGGCGGGGATGCCGAAGGAGCAGTTCTTC
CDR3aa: CASDQAGMPKEQFF

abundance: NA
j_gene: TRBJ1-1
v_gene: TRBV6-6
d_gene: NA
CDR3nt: TGTGCCAGCAGTTACGGGGGGTCTACTGAAGCTTTCTTT
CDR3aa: CASSYGGSTEAFF

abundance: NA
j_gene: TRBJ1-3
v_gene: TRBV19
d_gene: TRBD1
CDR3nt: TGTGCCAGTAGTATAGGAGGGGGCGACGGAAACACCATATATTTT
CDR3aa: CASSIGGGDGNTIYF

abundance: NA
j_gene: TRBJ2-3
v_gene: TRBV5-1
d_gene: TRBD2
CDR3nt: TGCGCCAGCAGCTTGGGTCCTAGCGGGGGCTCAGATACGCAGTATTTT
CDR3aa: CASSLGPSGGSDTQYF